The entry below describes one T cell receptor (beta chain). Its cognate antigen is unknown. The data were taken from a study of vaccination effects on CD4 cells after COVID-19. Before any sequencing was done, the ViraFEST assay used viral peptide pools to expand antigen-specific CD4+ T cells. Once cultured for roughly 10 days, the cells underwent separation to obtain CD4+ T cells. Either the BNT162b2 or mRNA-1273 vaccine was given to participants in two doses. Broader study findings: Common cold coronaviruses were cross-recognized by only 1 of 255 vaccine-induced clones in healthy vaccinees.

The table came from immunoSEQ multiplex PCR; TCRdb's copy has only in-frame clones and leaves some out. The sample yields roughly 43,000 clones, 65% to 75% seen once. The V gene end was trimmed by 4 bases and the J gene end by 3 bases; junction bases not matched to a gene: 14. The germline V gene encodes CDR1 SGHRS and CDR2 YFSETQ. The CDR3 sequence is 17 residues long. This sequence was found in a human donor who received a COVID-19 vaccine. This sequence joins TRBV5-1 and TRBJ2-3; 7 nucleotides line up with TRBD1. Sequenced material: CD4+ T cells from PBMCs cultured with HCoV-OC43 spike peptides, taken after COVID-19 vaccination. Stated subset: HCoV-OC43 spike overlapping peptide pool stimulation. The CDR3 bases are TGCGCCAGCAGCAGGGACAGCTTGAGGGCTAGTACAGATACGCAGTATTTT. Protein sequence: CASSRDSLRASTDTQYF. Full variable domain (rest looked up from reference TRBV5-1 and TRBJ2-3): KAGVTQTPRYLIKTRGQQVTLSCSPISGHRSVSWYQQTPGQGLQFLFEYFSETQRNKGNFPGRFSGRQFSNSRSEMNVSTLELGDSALYLCASSRDSLRASTDTQYFGPGTRLTVL.